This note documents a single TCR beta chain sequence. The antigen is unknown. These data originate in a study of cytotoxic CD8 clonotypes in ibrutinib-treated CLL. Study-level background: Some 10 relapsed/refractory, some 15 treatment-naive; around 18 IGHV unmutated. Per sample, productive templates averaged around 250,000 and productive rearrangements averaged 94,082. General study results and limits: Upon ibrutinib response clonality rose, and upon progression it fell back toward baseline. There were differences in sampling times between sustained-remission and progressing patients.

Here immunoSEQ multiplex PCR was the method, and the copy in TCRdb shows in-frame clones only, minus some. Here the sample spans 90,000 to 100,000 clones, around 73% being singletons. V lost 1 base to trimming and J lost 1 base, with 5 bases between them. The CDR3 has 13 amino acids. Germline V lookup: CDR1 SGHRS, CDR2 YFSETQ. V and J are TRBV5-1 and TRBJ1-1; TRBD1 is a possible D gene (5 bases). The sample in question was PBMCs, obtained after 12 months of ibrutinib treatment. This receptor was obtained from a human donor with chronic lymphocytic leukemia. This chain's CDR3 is CASSLTGNTEAFF. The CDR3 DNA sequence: TGCGCCAGCAGCTTGACAGGGAACACTGAAGCTTTCTTT.